This T cell receptor (beta chain) was captured in a study of T-cell memory formation after mild COVID-19 (dated by TCRdb to the early 2020s). Broadly, across the study: Most TCR sequence clusters were specific to one of the two donors. The cohort was made up of two young adult volunteers, one female and one male, who were previously healthy. In a couple of donors, T-cell clones that expanded and contracted after mild COVID-19 were followed by sequencing TCRalpha and TCRbeta repertoires longitudinally.

What the study reported, not specific to this receptor: Only a couple of mild cases were covered in the study, and larger cohorts including severe cases with pre-infection samples were considered necessary. The detection of some responding clones in pre-infection memory suggests that pre-existing cross-reactive memory T cells joined the SARS-CoV-2 response. Clones that contracted from day 15 to 85 showed balanced CD4/CD8 phenotypes, whereas a second wave of clones that expanded from day 15 to 37 leaned towards CD4+. SARS-CoV-2 specificity of the second-wave clones peaking on day 37 was not confirmed. Contracting CD4+ clones turned up mainly in the CM and EM memory subsets, whereas EMRA was where CD8+ clones were enriched.

Ficoll-Paque density gradient centrifugation was used to isolate PBMCs. TCRdb names Illumina NovaSeq 6000 as the instrument used. TCRalpha and TCRbeta cDNA libraries were constructed by 5'RACE with constant-segment primers, with sample barcodes and unique molecular identifiers being introduced. RNA was extracted from every sample with Trizol reagent. Library amplification was performed in two PCR steps, and a second sample barcode and Illumina TruSeq adapters were introduced in the second step. Sequencing of libraries was performed on an Illumina NovaSeq with 2 x 150 bp paired-end reads. Per the original workflow: Reads were demultiplexed and collapsed into UMI-guided consensus sequences with migec v1.2.7. Using mixcr v2.1.11, the UMI consensuses were aligned to TRA and TRB V and J templates and assembled into clonotypes. A clonotype was counted as expanded or contracted only when both edgeR and NoisET called the clonotype significant, with the noise models trained on biological replicates. For edgeR calls, a false discovery rate-adjusted p below 0.01 and a log2 fold-change threshold of 1 were applied. As an exploratory analysis of dynamics, max-normalized trajectories of the 1000 most abundant clonotypes were examined by PCA with hierarchical clustering. Each responding clone was given a CD4 or CD8 phenotype based on the CD4+ and CD8+ repertoires, which had been sequenced separately. TCRdb applied fastp at Q25 and MiXCR to the public reads, then kept only in-frame beta chains. Records with the same CDR3 protein are collapsed into one entry carrying the most frequent genes and DNA. The V and J calls reflect TCRdb's pipeline rather than the authors' work. This sample holds over 150,000 distinct CDR3 sequences; about a fifth were observed only once. The top ten constitute roughly 3.9% of the sample.

Based on the germline V gene, the CDR1 and CDR2 sequences are SGHRS and YFSETQ. The CDR3 starts with the cysteine, ends with the phenylalanine, and has 15 residues. Only CDR3 DNA remains: 45 bases, in frame from the first base. Relative to germline, V is 4 bases shorter and J is 1 base shorter, with 14 bases between their ends. Turning to this clonotype: Its antigen is currently not known. No clone much larger than this one lies a single base away; base qualities are absent.

This TCR derives from a man younger than 35 who had mild COVID-19 (a few samples of this study predate the infection). The sample titles of this study are shuffled in the database, so cell type and time point are left out; the donor was told from shared clones. The specimen was PBMCs or a T cell subset sorted from them (not recorded which). The chain is assembled from TRBV5-1 and TRBJ1-1; the D gene assignment is ambiguous. CDR3 protein: CASSTEASWNTEAFF. The DNA sequence is TGCGCCAGCAGCACCGAGGCCTCATGGAACACTGAAGCTTTCTTT.